A single TCR beta chain is shown here with its context. This entry belongs to a study of T-cell memory formation after mild COVID-19. TCRdb re-called the 5' RACE reads with MiXCR, one entry per CDR3 protein. The sample has around 390,000 distinct CDR3 sequences, about 15% seen once. The CDR3 is 15 amino acids. The junction had 12 bases not matched to a gene; V was cut back by 6 bases and J by 3 bases. CDR1 is DFQATT, CDR2 SNEGSKA, per germline (reference sequence). This TCR derives from a man between 18 and 35 years old who had mild COVID-19 (a few samples of this study predate the infection). Cell type and time point are not known. Specimen: PBMCs or a T cell subset sorted from them (not recorded which). V and J are TRBV20-1 and TRBJ2-5, with 8 positions matching TRBD1. CDR3 DNA: TGCAGTGCAACCGACAGGGGCAGAGGCAAAGAGACCCAGTACTTC. Encoded protein: CSATDRGRGKETQYF.